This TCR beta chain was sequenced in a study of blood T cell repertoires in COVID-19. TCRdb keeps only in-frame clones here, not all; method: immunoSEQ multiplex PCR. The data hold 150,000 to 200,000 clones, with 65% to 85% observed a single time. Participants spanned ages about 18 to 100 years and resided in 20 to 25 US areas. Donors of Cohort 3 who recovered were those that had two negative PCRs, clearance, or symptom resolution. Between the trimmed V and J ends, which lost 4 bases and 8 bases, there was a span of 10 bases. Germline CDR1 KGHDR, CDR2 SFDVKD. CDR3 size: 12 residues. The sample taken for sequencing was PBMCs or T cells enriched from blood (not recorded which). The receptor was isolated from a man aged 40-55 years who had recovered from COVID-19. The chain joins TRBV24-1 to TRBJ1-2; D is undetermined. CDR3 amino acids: CATSDAARGYTF. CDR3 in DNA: TGTGCCACCAGTGACGCTGCCCGGGGCTACACCTTC.